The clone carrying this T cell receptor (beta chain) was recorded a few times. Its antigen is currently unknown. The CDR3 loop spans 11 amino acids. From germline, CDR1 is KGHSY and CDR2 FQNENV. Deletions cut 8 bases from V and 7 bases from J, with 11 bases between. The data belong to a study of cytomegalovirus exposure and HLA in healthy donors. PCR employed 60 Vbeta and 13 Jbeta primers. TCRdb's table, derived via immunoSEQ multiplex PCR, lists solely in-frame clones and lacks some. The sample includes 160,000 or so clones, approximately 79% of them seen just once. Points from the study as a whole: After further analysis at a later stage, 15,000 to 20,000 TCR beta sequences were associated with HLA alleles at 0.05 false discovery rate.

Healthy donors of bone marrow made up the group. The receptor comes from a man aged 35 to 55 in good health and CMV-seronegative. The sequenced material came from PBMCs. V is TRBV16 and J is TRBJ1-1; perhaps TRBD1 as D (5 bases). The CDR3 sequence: CASLLGLEAFF. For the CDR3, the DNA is TGTGCCAGCCTCCTGGGGCTTGAAGCTTTCTTT.